The rows below give T cell receptor beta chains drawn from one sample of a study of T cells after posttransplantation cyclophosphamide. TCRdb's copy holds only in-frame clones and misses some; the assay was immunoSEQ multiplex PCR. The sample has 30,000 to 35,000 clones, none seen only once; the top ten hold under 5.5%. The sample comprised PBMCs. The origin of the receptors is a woman aged 25 to 45 in good health and a related stem cell transplant donor. The CDR3 runs from the conserved cysteine through the conserved F or W. The order of the fields is clone size, D gene, V gene, CDR3 length, J gene, CDR3 DNA, CDR3 protein. The D gene is left open where the match is weak. Some rows mark clone size as missing; the rest say once, few, many or name a class of expanded clone.

size: few
D: -
V: TRBV6-2/TRBV6-3
length: 16
J: TRBJ1-5
DNA: TGTGCCAGCAGTTACCCGGGGGGGGCTAGCAATCAGCCCCAGCATTTT
CDR3: CASSYPGGASNQPQHF

size: few
D: -
V: TRBV7-2
length: 14
J: TRBJ1-1
DNA: TGTGCCAGCAGCTTGCAGGGATCGGTCACTGAAGCTTTCTTT
CDR3: CASSLQGSVTEAFF

size: few
D: -
V: TRBV6-6
length: 14
J: TRBJ2-7
DNA: TGTGCCAGCAGTTACTCGGGCAGTTCCTACGAGCAGTACTTC
CDR3: CASSYSGSSYEQYF

size: -
D: -
V: TRBV4-2
length: 15
J: TRBJ2-5
DNA: TGTGCCAGCAGCCAAGATTTGGAGCGAGGCACGGCCCAGTACTTC
CDR3: CASSQDLERGTAQYF

size: many
D: -
V: TRBV5-1
length: 12
J: TRBJ2-1
DNA: TGCGCCAGCAGTAACAGCCACAATGAGCAGTTCTTC
CDR3: CASSNSHNEQFF

size: -
D: -
V: TRBV12-3/TRBV12-4
length: 16
J: TRBJ2-2
DNA: TGTGCCAGCAGTTTAAAGGAGACAGTCAACACCGGGGAGCTGTTTTTT
CDR3: CASSLKETVNTGELFF

size: many
D: TRBD1
V: TRBV2
length: 14
J: TRBJ1-1
DNA: TGTGCCAGCAATGTGCAGGGGGCGGTCACTGAAGCTTTCTTT
CDR3: CASNVQGAVTEAFF

size: many
D: -
V: TRBV4-3
length: 15
J: TRBJ1-3
DNA: TGCGCCAGCAGCCAAGCTCCGTTTTCTGGAAACACCATATATTTT
CDR3: CASSQAPFSGNTIYF

size: many
D: -
V: TRBV7-9
length: 15
J: TRBJ2-5
DNA: TGTGCCAGCAGCGAACCTTCAGGGCACAGGGAGACCCAGTACTTC
CDR3: CASSEPSGHRETQYF

size: many
D: -
V: TRBV2
length: 13
J: TRBJ1-1
DNA: TGTGCCAGCAGTGAAGCACGGGGGGCTGAAGCTTTCTTT
CDR3: CASSEARGAEAFF

size: few
D: -
V: TRBV7-3
length: 14
J: TRBJ1-6
DNA: TGTGCCAGCAGCTTAGGCACCTTTAATTCACCCCTCCACTTT
CDR3: CASSLGTFNSPLHF

size: many
D: -
V: TRBV2
length: 14
J: TRBJ2-7
DNA: TGTGCCAGCAGCGAGGGAGGGGGAATCTACGAGCAGTACTTC
CDR3: CASSEGGGIYEQYF

size: many
D: -
V: TRBV18
length: 14
J: TRBJ1-1
DNA: TGTGCCAGCTCACCCGGGGAGTCGGGCACTGAAGCTTTCTTT
CDR3: CASSPGESGTEAFF

size: many
D: -
V: TRBV10-3
length: 15
J: TRBJ1-1
DNA: TGTGCCATCAGGTTTACAGGGAATGGGAACACTGAAGCTTTCTTT
CDR3: CAIRFTGNGNTEAFF

size: few
D: TRBD1
V: TRBV28
length: 13
J: TRBJ1-2
DNA: TGTGCCAGCACCACAGGGGGGGGGTTTCGCTACACCTTC
CDR3: CASTTGGGFRYTF

size: many
D: -
V: TRBV7-2
length: 13
J: TRBJ2-7
DNA: TGTGCCAGCAGCTGGGACACCTACTACGAGCAGTACTTC
CDR3: CASSWDTYYEQYF

size: many
D: TRBD1
V: TRBV5-1
length: 18
J: TRBJ2-3
DNA: TGCGCCAGCAGCTTAGTTAGAGGGGGGACAGGGGTCCCAGATACGCAGTATTTT
CDR3: CASSLVRGGTGVPDTQYF

size: few
D: -
V: TRBV28
length: 16
J: TRBJ2-2
DNA: TGTGCCAGCAGCCCTATTTTGGGCAGCCGGAACGGGGAGCTGTTTTTT
CDR3: CASSPILGSRNGELFF

size: many
D: TRBD1
V: TRBV5-1
length: 15
J: TRBJ1-1
DNA: TGCGCCAGCGGGGAGGGGGCAGTCGGGAACACTGAAGCTTTCTTT
CDR3: CASGEGAVGNTEAFF

size: many
D: -
V: TRBV7-9
length: 16
J: TRBJ1-5
DNA: TGTGCCAGCGAAGGAGGGGTCAGGGGAAGCAATCAGCCCCAGCATTTT
CDR3: CASEGGVRGSNQPQHF

size: many
D: TRBD1
V: TRBV15
length: 17
J: TRBJ1-1
DNA: TGTGCCACCAGCACAGATTCCCGGGACAGTTTGAACACTGAAGCTTTCTTT
CDR3: CATSTDSRDSLNTEAFF

size: many
D: -
V: TRBV2
length: 14
J: TRBJ1-4
DNA: TGTGCCAGCAGGAACACCCCAACTAATGAAAAACTGTTTTTT
CDR3: CASRNTPTNEKLFF

size: few
D: TRBD1
V: TRBV7-9
length: 14
J: TRBJ2-3
DNA: TGTGCCAGCAGCCCGGACAGGGGGCCCGTTACGCAGTATTTT
CDR3: CASSPDRGPVTQYF

size: many
D: -
V: TRBV4-3
length: 17
J: TRBJ1-3
DNA: TGCGCCAGCAGCCAACGGACAGACTTCTTCTCTGGAAACACCATATATTTT
CDR3: CASSQRTDFFSGNTIYF

size: many
D: -
V: TRBV5-4
length: 14
J: TRBJ1-1
DNA: TGTGCCAGCAGCTCCGCAACAGGGAACACTGAAGCTTTCTTT
CDR3: CASSSATGNTEAFF

size: many
D: -
V: TRBV6-5
length: 11
J: TRBJ1-1
DNA: TGTGCCAGCAGGCGGGACACTGAAGCTTTCTTT
CDR3: CASRRDTEAFF

size: few
D: -
V: TRBV7-6
length: 14
J: TRBJ2-5
DNA: TGTGCCAGCAGCTTCGCGGGGGCGCGGGAGACCCAGTACTTC
CDR3: CASSFAGARETQYF

size: many
D: -
V: TRBV2
length: 14
J: TRBJ2-5
DNA: TGTGCCAGCAGTGAACCCCAGAGAAGAGAGACCCAGTACTTC
CDR3: CASSEPQRRETQYF

size: many
D: TRBD2
V: TRBV7-9
length: 16
J: TRBJ2-3
DNA: TGTGCCAGCAGCTGGCCTAGCGGGGGGTCCACAGATACGCAGTATTTT
CDR3: CASSWPSGGSTDTQYF

size: few
D: TRBD2
V: TRBV5-1
length: 19
J: TRBJ2-5
DNA: TGCGCCAGCAGCTCCGGACTAGCGGGGATTCTTACTAGGCAAGAGACCCAGTACTTC
CDR3: CASSSGLAGILTRQETQYF

size: many
D: -
V: TRBV19
length: 15
J: TRBJ2-7
DNA: TGTGCCAGTAGTATAGTTGCAGGGAACTCCTACGAGCAGTACTTC
CDR3: CASSIVAGNSYEQYF

size: many
D: TRBD2
V: TRBV6-1
length: 15
J: TRBJ2-1
DNA: TGTGCCAGCAGTGAAGGAGCGGGGTCGTACAATGAGCAGTTCTTC
CDR3: CASSEGAGSYNEQFF

size: many
D: TRBD1
V: TRBV13
length: 15
J: TRBJ2-7
DNA: TGTGCCAGCAGCTTGACAGGGGAAACTAGCTACGAGCAGTACTTC
CDR3: CASSLTGETSYEQYF

size: many
D: -
V: TRBV7-2
length: 14
J: TRBJ1-3
DNA: TGTGCCAGCAGCTTATCCCCTTCTGGAAACACCATATATTTT
CDR3: CASSLSPSGNTIYF

size: many
D: -
V: TRBV19
length: 13
J: TRBJ2-7
DNA: TGTGCCAGTAGTATAGGGACAGCCTACGAGCAGTACTTC
CDR3: CASSIGTAYEQYF

size: many
D: -
V: TRBV5-1
length: 13
J: TRBJ1-2
DNA: TGCGCCAGCAGCCGTACCGGGGATCTTGGCTACACCTTC
CDR3: CASSRTGDLGYTF

size: few
D: TRBD1
V: TRBV6-2/TRBV6-3
length: 14
J: TRBJ1-1
DNA: TGTGCCAGCAGATACCTCGGACAGGGGGCTGAAGCTTTCTTT
CDR3: CASRYLGQGAEAFF

size: few
D: -
V: TRBV7-2
length: 14
J: TRBJ2-3
DNA: TGTGCCAGCAAAGTCAGAGGGGGGGCCGAAACGCAGTATTTT
CDR3: CASKVRGGAETQYF

size: many
D: TRBD2
V: TRBV19
length: 18
J: TRBJ2-6
DNA: TGTGCCAGTAGTTTGACTAGCGGGGGTAGCTCTGGGGCCAACGTCCTGACTTTC
CDR3: CASSLTSGGSSGANVLTF

size: -
D: -
V: TRBV19
length: 15
J: TRBJ1-4
DNA: TGTGCCAGTAGAGCGCGCCGTGCAACTAATGAAAAACTGTTTTTT
CDR3: CASRARRATNEKLFF

size: many
D: -
V: TRBV5-5
length: 14
J: TRBJ1-2
DNA: TGTGCCAGCAGCCCGGACAGCGGCGGGTATGGCTACACCTTC
CDR3: CASSPDSGGYGYTF

size: few
D: -
V: TRBV11-2
length: 13
J: TRBJ1-5
DNA: TGTGCCAGCAGCTTAGATCCTGATCAGCCCCAGCATTTT
CDR3: CASSLDPDQPQHF

size: many
D: TRBD1
V: TRBV6-6
length: 14
J: TRBJ1-5
DNA: TGTGCCAGCAGTTACATGACAGGGGTTCAGCCCCAGCATTTT
CDR3: CASSYMTGVQPQHF

size: few
D: TRBD2
V: TRBV24-1
length: 14
J: TRBJ2-3
DNA: TGTGCCACCAGTGGCGGGGGGGGCCGACGGGAGCAGTATTTT
CDR3: CATSGGGGRREQYF

size: many
D: TRBD1
V: TRBV6-2/TRBV6-3
length: 14
J: TRBJ1-1
DNA: TGTGCCAGCAGTGAGCGACAGGGGAGTACTGAAGCTTTCTTT
CDR3: CASSERQGSTEAFF

size: many
D: -
V: TRBV27
length: 14
J: TRBJ1-6
DNA: TGTGCCAGCCGGAGGGCAGGGGATAATTCACCCCTCCACTTT
CDR3: CASRRAGDNSPLHF

size: many
D: -
V: TRBV14
length: 15
J: TRBJ2-1
DNA: TGTGCCAGCAGCCTACAGGGTACGGCGAGCAATGAGCAGTTCTTC
CDR3: CASSLQGTASNEQFF

size: many
D: -
V: TRBV5-4
length: 14
J: TRBJ2-7
DNA: TGTGCCAGCAGCTTGGCGGCAGGCCCCCACGAGCAGTACTTC
CDR3: CASSLAAGPHEQYF

size: few
D: -
V: TRBV20-1
length: 10
J: TRBJ1-2
DNA: TGCAGTGCTAGTGGCCCGGGCTACACCTTC
CDR3: CSASGPGYTF

size: many
D: -
V: TRBV7-2
length: 14
J: TRBJ1-6
DNA: TGTGCCAGCCACAGGAGCTCCTATAATTCACCCCTCCACTTT
CDR3: CASHRSSYNSPLHF

size: few
D: TRBD1
V: TRBV18
length: 13
J: TRBJ1-1
DNA: TGTGCCAGCTCACCAGGACAGGTCGCTGAAGCTTTCTTT
CDR3: CASSPGQVAEAFF

size: many
D: -
V: TRBV12-3/TRBV12-4
length: 12
J: TRBJ1-6
DNA: TGTGCCAGCATTGGGCCAAATTCACCCCTCCACTTT
CDR3: CASIGPNSPLHF